The 14 T cell receptor beta chains below all came from one sample that was sequenced in a study of human T cells and chemical hapten exposure. As to time point: pre-sensitization, week 0. Specified treatment: therapeutic diphenylcyclopropenone sensitization with weekly scalp DPC. TCRdb re-analysed the RACE reads in MiXCR, keeping a single row per CDR3 protein. The table records about 77,000 distinct CDR3 sequences, 12% to 15% of them present only once. The specimen was whole blood, collected in connection with sensitization to the hapten diphenylcyclopropenone (DPC). The receptors were sampled from a woman between 50 and 59 years old with alopecia areata. Some clones in this sample may be carry-over from other donors' samples.

The V gene is TRBV20-1, the J gene TRBJ2-6; perhaps TRBD2 as D (5 bases). Germline CDR1 DFQATT, CDR2 SNEGSKA (reference sequence). This CDR3 comprises 14 residues. Between the trimmed V and J ends, which lost 3 bases and 4 bases, there was a span of 10 bases. The CDR3 coding sequence is TGCAGTGCTAGCACTAGTTCGGGGGCCAACGTCCTGACTTTC. Translating it yields CSASTSSGANVLTF.

In its sample, this clonotype was seen a few times. J is TRBJ2-7 and V is TRBV5-6; D unclear. Per germline, CDR1 SGHDT and CDR2 YYEEEE. Deletions cut 8 bases from V and 0 bases from J, with 6 bases between. This CDR3 region has 11 residues. The CDR3 DNA reads TGTGCCAGTGCCAGCTCCTACGAGCAGTACTTC. Translated: CASASSYEQYF.

This clonotype was seen a few times. The J gene is TRBJ2-7, the V gene TRBV7-9; no clear D gene. Trimming removed 8 bases from V and 3 bases from J, with 11 bases in between. In germline, CDR1 is SEHNR, CDR2 FQNEAQ (reference sequence). The CDR3 sequence is 12 residues long. DNA for the CDR3: TGTGCCAGCGAGAGAGCAGGCTACGAGCAGTACTTC. Residues: CASERAGYEQYF.

This clonotype was recorded a few times. The gene calls are TRBV7-6 and TRBJ2-1; no clear D gene. The CDR3 is 15 residues long. Germline V gene data show CDR1 as SGHVS and CDR2 as FNYEAQ. V was trimmed by 7 bases and J by 10 bases, leaving 23 bases between them. CDR3 coding DNA: TGTGCCAGCACCTCTTCGAGGACGGTGGGTGGGGAGCAGTTCTTC. This translates into CASTSSRTVGGEQFF.

CDR3 DNA sequence: TGCAGTGCAGGCAGGGGACAGGGGACTTACGAGCAGTACTTC. Protein: CSAGRGQGTYEQYF. The chain recombines TRBV20-1 with TRBJ2-7, with 10 nucleotides matching TRBD1. The CDR3 extends over 14 amino acids. The V segment lost 6 bases and the J segment 4 bases; nucleotides outside the gene matches: 9. Germline CDR1 reads DFQATT; CDR2 reads SNEGSKA (reference sequence).

This clonotype has more than one count but fewer than ten. This chain connects TRBV11-2 to TRBJ2-1; 8 bases map to TRBD2. In germline, CDR1 is SGHAT, CDR2 FQNNGV. J lost 1 base, V lost 5 bases, and 7 bases had no gene match. This CDR3 region has 16 residues. The CDR3 here is CASSPLAGSSYNEQFF. In DNA, the CDR3 is TGTGCCAGCAGCCCTTTAGCGGGAAGTTCCTACAATGAGCAGTTCTTC.

This clonotype was counted a few times. Relative to the germline gene, one junction end is altered; a read error may explain this. V and J are TRBV7-2 and TRBJ1-1; D call uncertain. Germline assignment: CDR1 SGHTA and CDR2 FQGNSA. This CDR3 spans 14 amino acids. The DNA for the CDR3 is TGTGCCAGCACCTTAGCCCGATTGAACACTGAAGCTTTCTTT. It is translated as CASTLARLNTEAFF.

The CDR3 nucleotides are TGTGCCAGCAGCCCCCAGCGGGAGTACAATGAGCAGTTCTTC. Translation gives CASSPQREYNEQFF. J is TRBJ2-1 and V is TRBV7-9; the match to TRBD2 covers 8 bases. CDR1 is SEHNR, CDR2 FQNEAQ, per germline (reference sequence). J was trimmed by 4 bases and V by 5 bases; bases with no gene match: 4. The length of the CDR3 is 14 residues.

This clonotype showed up just a few times. V usage is TRBV5-1 and J usage is TRBJ2-7, with 7 bases aligning to TRBD1. This CDR3 comprises 15 residues. Trimming at V came to 4 bases and at J to 4 bases, leaving 11 bases not matched to a gene. Per the germline V gene, CDR1 is SGHRS and CDR2 is YFSETQ. The DNA of the CDR3 is TGCGCCAGCAGCCCGATGCCGCGGACAGGATACGAGCAGTACTTC. Translated: CASSPMPRTGYEQYF.

The chain is built from TRBV5-6 and TRBJ2-3; D not resolved. The V and J ends lost 3 bases and 0 bases respectively, with 5 bases between them. Germline values: CDR1 SGHDT, CDR2 YYEEEE. The CDR3 has 13 amino acids. This CDR3 reads CASSYSSTDTQYF. The CDR3 DNA follows: TGTGCCAGCAGCTATAGCAGCACAGATACGCAGTATTTT.

The sample holds many counts of this clonotype. This chain joins TRBV7-2 and TRBJ1-1; 7 nucleotides agree with TRBD1. The CDR3 has 16 amino acids. Germline V gene sequence: CDR1 SGHTA, CDR2 FQGNSA. With V trimmed by 2 bases and J by 8 bases, 14 bases remained unmatched. CDR3: CASSLRLTGLGKEAFF. CDR3 sequence (DNA): TGTGCCAGCAGCTTACGTTTGACAGGGCTGGGGAAAGAAGCTTTCTTT.

V is TRBV4-1 and J is TRBJ2-1, with 7 bases identical to TRBD2. Germline CDR1 and CDR2: MGHRA and YSYEKL. CDR3 length equals 22 residues. J lost 5 bases, V lost 4 bases, and 29 bases had no gene match. The DNA for the CDR3 is TGCGCCAGCAGCCTTGGTGGGAAAGGTACTAGCGAACCGTTGGGGGGGAACAATGAGCAGTTCTTC. It is translated as CASSLGGKGTSEPLGGNNEQFF.

The V gene is TRBV7-2, the J gene TRBJ2-4; 7 bases line up with TRBD1. With 5 bases clipped from V and 0 bases from J, the junction kept 4 bases outside the gene matches. Germline CDR1 is SGHTA and CDR2 is FQGNSA. CDR3 length: 15 residues. This CDR3 is CASSRGRVAKNIQYF. The CDR3 DNA is TGTGCCAGCAGCAGGGGGCGGGTAGCCAAAAACATTCAGTACTTC.

The chain recombines TRBV6-2 or TRBV6-3 with TRBJ2-5; D is perhaps TRBD2 (6 bases). Trimming took off 7 bases at V and 4 bases at J, with 19 bases between the two ends. The CDR3 is 15 residues long. Germline CDR1 MNHEY, CDR2 SVGEGT. The CDR3 protein is CASNQAGTYGETQYF. In DNA form, the CDR3 reads TGTGCCAGCAATCAAGCCGGGACTTATGGAGAGACCCAGTACTTC.